One and the same sample provided the 23 T cell receptor beta chains below, sequenced in a study of CD8 T cells in ankylosing spondylitis. TCRdb called the 5' RACE reads again in MiXCR, with one record for every CDR3 protein. Among 200,000 to 300,000 distinct CDR3 sequences, 20% to 30% were seen once, and the ten largest hold 0.5% to 0.75%. Sample: blood, either unsorted or a sorted T cell fraction (not recorded which). These receptors came from a male donor with ankylosing spondylitis or in good health (not recorded which).

The chain combines TRBV29-1 with TRBJ1-2; unclear D gene. Germline CDR1 is SQVTM and CDR2 is ANQGSEA. The CDR3 is 15 amino acids. Trimming removed 0 bases at V and 4 bases at J, with 15 bases between. CDR3 coding DNA: TGCAGCGTTGAAGACCCGACCCAACGGGGCTATGGCTACACCTTC. Protein sequence: CSVEDPTQRGYGYTF.

In its sample, this clonotype was seen many times. The chain is built from TRBV20-1 and TRBJ2-1; 12 positions agree with TRBD2. Trimming at V came to 5 bases and at J to 8 bases, leaving 10 bases not matched to a gene. Germline V gene lookup returns CDR1 DFQATT and CDR2 SNEGSKA (reference sequence). This CDR3 is built from 15 residues. CDR3 in amino acids: CSAGTSSGGAHEQFF. Here the CDR3 DNA reads TGCAGTGCTGGAACCTCTAGCGGGGGGGCCCATGAGCAGTTCTTC.

The sample holds many counts of this clonotype. The chain joins TRBV20-1 to TRBJ2-7; TRBD1 matches at 7 bases. V gave up 3 bases and J gave up 7 bases; unmatched junction bases: 9. The CDR3 consists of 13 residues. Looked up from germline, CDR1 is DFQATT and CDR2 is SNEGSKA (reference sequence). The CDR3 loop is CSASRQGLGEQYF. The CDR3 DNA is TGCAGTGCTAGTAGACAGGGTTTGGGGGAGCAGTACTTC.

Ten or more counts support this clonotype. The junction shows a germline mismatch at one end, possibly a read error. The V gene is TRBV9, the J gene TRBJ2-3; 8 nucleotides line up with TRBD2. The CDR3 contains 14 residues. Germline-derived CDR1 and CDR2 are SGDLS and YYNGEE. CDR3 amino acids: CATSRGAGADTQYF. The DNA of the CDR3 is TGTGCCACCAGCCGGGGAGCGGGGGCAGATACGCAGTATTTT.

The chain couples TRBV5-1 to TRBJ2-1; D may be TRBD2 (5 bases). The germline gives CDR1 SGHRS, CDR2 YFSETQ. The V end was cut by 0 bases, the J end by 6 bases, with 19 bases between. CDR3 size: 17 residues. The CDR3 sequence: CASSLASGFLAGNEQFF. CDR3 sequence (DNA): TGCGCCAGCAGCTTGGCCTCTGGGTTTCTGGCGGGCAATGAGCAGTTCTTC.

This clonotype showed up many times. J is TRBJ2-2 and V is TRBV29-1; TRBD1 matches 7 bases. V lost 6 bases to trimming and J lost 7 bases; unmatched junction nucleotides: 8. The CDR3 extends over 13 amino acids. Germline assignment: CDR1 SQVTM and CDR2 ANQGSEA. The CDR3 bases are TGCAGCGTGGCCACTGACAGGGTCGGGGAGCTGTTTTTT. Translation gives CSVATDRVGELFF.

The chain is built from TRBV28 and TRBJ2-3; 7 nucleotides align to TRBD1. The CDR3 is made up of 16 amino acids. In germline, CDR1 is MDHEN, CDR2 SYDVKM. The V segment lost 8 bases and the J segment 4 bases; nucleotides outside the gene matches: 15. The CDR3, as DNA: TGTGCCAGCGGGGCCCTCAGGACAGGATTGGCAGATACGCAGTATTTT. It yields the protein CASGALRTGLADTQYF.

The rearrangement links TRBV12-3 or TRBV12-4 to TRBJ2-5, with 7 bases aligning to TRBD2. After removal of 4 bases from V and 5 bases from J, the junction contained 10 bases not matched to a gene. There are 15 residues in the CDR3. Written as DNA, the CDR3 is TGTGCCAGCAGTTACTCGACGGTGGGGGGGGAGACCCAGTACTTC. Translation gives CASSYSTVGGETQYF.

The rearrangement links TRBV12-3 or TRBV12-4 to TRBJ1-5; D ambiguous. V was shortened by 2 bases and J by 0 bases, with 8 bases between the two germline ends. This CDR3 is 15 amino acids long. The CDR3 nucleotides read TGTGCCAGCAGTTTATTGGGAATTAGCAATCAGCCCCAGCATTTT. Amino acid sequence: CASSLLGISNQPQHF.

This clonotype was seen only a few times. The chain links TRBV10-3 to TRBJ2-1; D gene uncertain. The CDR3 extends over 12 amino acids. Trimming shortened V by 10 bases and J by 7 bases, and 14 bases separated the two germline ends. Germline lookup yields CDR1 ENHRY and CDR2 SYGVKD. CDR3 nucleotides: TGTGCCACATTGGGCCTTAGGAATGAGCAGTTCTTC. The encoded protein is CATLGLRNEQFF.

The V gene is TRBV29-1, the J gene TRBJ2-7; D is perhaps TRBD2 (6 bases). The CDR3 runs to 13 residues. The germline CDR1 and CDR2 sequences are SQVTM and ANQGSEA. Trimming left V 1 base short and J 5 bases short, with 12 bases between. CDR3 in amino acids: CSVEVAARDEQYF. The CDR3 nucleotides read TGCAGCGTTGAAGTAGCGGCCCGGGACGAGCAGTACTTC.

The chain is built from TRBV7-6 and TRBJ2-2; D remains ambiguous. The germline V and J ends were trimmed by 6 bases and 7 bases, with 9 bases remaining between them. Germline V lookup: CDR1 SGHVS, CDR2 FNYEAQ. The CDR3 length is 12 residues. CDR3 DNA sequence: TGTGCCAGCAGTGACCCGGGCGGGGAGCTGTTTTTT. Translated: CASSDPGGELFF.

This clonotype was counted ten times or more. The chain employs TRBV20-1 and TRBJ2-5, with D perhaps matching TRBD2 (6 bases). In germline, CDR1 is DFQATT, CDR2 SNEGSKA (reference sequence). Trimming shortened V by 2 bases and J by 5 bases, and 21 bases separated the two germline ends. This CDR3 spans 16 amino acids. The CDR3 protein is CSARFQTRDLSETQYF. The CDR3 DNA is TGCAGTGCTAGATTTCAAACCCGGGACTTATCGGAGACCCAGTACTTC.

The CDR3 spells CASSKQGSYEQYF. CDR3 nucleotide sequence: TGTGCCAGCAGTAAACAGGGTTCCTACGAGCAGTACTTC. The V and J genes are TRBV2 and TRBJ2-7; D possibly corresponds to TRBD1 (6 bases). Germline V gene data show CDR1 as SNHLY and CDR2 as FYNNEI. Trimming shortened V by 5 bases and J by 1 base, and 9 bases separated the two germline ends. CDR3 length: 13 amino acids.

The chain employs TRBV20-1 and TRBJ1-5; 8 bases map to TRBD1. Unmatched junction bases numbered 7, after V lost 0 bases and J lost 6 bases. Germline CDR1 is DFQATT and CDR2 is SNEGSKA (reference sequence). The CDR3 spans 15 residues. The CDR3 is CSARDRGQDSQPQHF. The CDR3 nucleotides are TGCAGTGCTAGAGATCGGGGACAGGATAGTCAGCCCCAGCATTTT.

The rearrangement joins TRBV20-1 to TRBJ2-4; 7 bases are a match to TRBD2. This CDR3 has 17 residues. V shed 3 bases and J 0 bases; nucleotides not matched to a gene: 11. Looked up from germline, CDR1 is DFQATT and CDR2 is SNEGSKA (reference sequence). CDR3 in amino acids: CSARTTTSRLAKNIQYF. The CDR3 DNA is TGCAGTGCTAGGACTACGACTAGCCGATTAGCCAAAAACATTCAGTACTTC.

This clonotype came up many times. The genes are TRBV7-9 and TRBJ2-3; tentatively, D is TRBD2 (6 bases). Trimming shortened V by 5 bases and J by 6 bases, and 12 bases separated the two germline ends. The CDR3 extends over 13 amino acids. CDR1 and CDR2 from the germline V gene are SEHNR and FQNEAQ (reference sequence). The CDR3 spells CASSQVGGDTQYF. CDR3 bases: TGTGCCAGCAGCCAAGTAGGAGGGGATACGCAGTATTTT.

V and J are TRBV12-3 or TRBV12-4 and TRBJ2-7; 7 bases line up with TRBD2. The CDR3 has 14 amino acids. The trim removed 7 bases at V and 7 bases at J, leaving 13 bases unmatched. The CDR3 spells CASKPRGGYAEQYF. CDR3 in DNA: TGTGCCAGCAAACCGCGCGGGGGTTACGCTGAGCAGTACTTC.

CDR3 sequence: CASSIRTEGHNYGYTF. CDR3 sequence (DNA): TGTGCCAGCAGTATCCGGACAGAGGGCCACAACTATGGCTACACCTTC. V is TRBV6-1 and J is TRBJ1-2; D is possibly TRBD1 (6 bases). Looked up from germline, CDR1 is MNHNS and CDR2 is SASEGT. V dropped 5 bases and J dropped 2 bases, with 18 bases sitting between them. The CDR3 is 16 amino acids.

This clonotype is a singleton in its sample. The CDR3 sequence is CSAIIGTLKTQYF. The DNA for the CDR3 is TGCAGTGCTATCATCGGGACACTGAAGACCCAGTACTTC. The V and J genes are TRBV20-1 and TRBJ2-5; possibly TRBD1 for D (6 bases). CDR3 length equals 13 residues. V shed 4 bases and J shed 6 bases, with 15 bases lying between them. Looked up from germline, CDR1 is DFQATT and CDR2 is SNEGSKA (reference sequence).

This clonotype was found once. The rearrangement joins TRBV20-1 to TRBJ2-3; D may be TRBD2 (5 bases). This CDR3 is 14 amino acids long. V lost 6 bases, J lost 0 bases, and 13 bases lay in between. Germline lookup yields CDR1 DFQATT and CDR2 SNEGSKA (reference sequence). The CDR3 bases are TGCAGTGCAACTAGTTTCTCGAGCACAGATACGCAGTATTTT. This gives the protein CSATSFSSTDTQYF.

This clonotype was seen a handful of times. The rearrangement uses TRBV5-1 and TRBJ2-1; no definite D call. The CDR3 runs to 15 residues. V gave up 1 base and J gave up 0 bases, with 8 bases separating them. The germline V gene has CDR1 SGHRS and CDR2 YFSETQ. The CDR3 DNA sequence: TGCGCCAGCAGCTTGCCGTCGAGCTCCTACAATGAGCAGTTCTTC. The encoded protein is CASSLPSSSYNEQFF.

This clonotype was detected ten times or more. The rearrangement joins TRBV5-5 to TRBJ2-2; tentative D call: TRBD2 (6 bases). Germline V lookup: CDR1 SGHKS, CDR2 YYEKEE (reference sequence). The CDR3 consists of 15 residues. With 1 base removed from V and 4 bases from J, the gap between germline ends came to 11 bases. In nucleotides, the CDR3 is TGTGCCAGCAGCTTGCAGGGACTGCCCACCGGGGAGCTGTTTTTT. Its protein product is CASSLQGLPTGELFF.